The 6 T cell receptor beta chains presented below share a single source sample, sequenced in a study of chemoradiotherapy in HPV16-positive cancers. Measured with immunoSEQ multiplex PCR; TCRdb has only the in-frame clones, and not every one. The sample holds roughly 14,000 clones, around 74% seen once. This sample was obtained from a patient who underwent chemoradiotherapy. The source of these receptors is a human donor with HPV-associated anogenital cancer.

V is TRBV5-4 and J is TRBJ1-3, with D unclear. CDR1 and CDR2 from the germline V gene are SGHNT and YYREEE (reference sequence). The CDR3 sequence is 13 residues long. V lost 0 bases to trimming and J lost 0 bases, with 1 base between them. The CDR3 DNA reads TGTGCCAGCAGCTTGGCCTCTGGAAACACCATATATTTT. Protein product: CASSLASGNTIYF.

J is TRBJ2-2 and V is TRBV5-4; 7 bases are a match to TRBD2. The V gene's germline CDR1 is SGHNT and CDR2 YYREEE (reference sequence). V lost 5 bases to trimming and J lost 3 bases; unmatched junction nucleotides: 1. The CDR3 covers 13 residues. CDR3 amino acids: CASRGGDTGELFF. The CDR3 coding sequence is TGTGCCAGCAGGGGAGGGGACACCGGGGAGCTGTTTTTT. Supplemented by reference TRBV5-4 and TRBJ2-2, the full variable domain reads ETGVTQSPTHLIKTRGQQVTLRCSSQSGHNTVSWYQQALGQGPQFIFQYYREEENGRGNFPPRFSGLQFPNYSSELNVNALELDDSALYLCASRGGDTGELFFGEGSRLTVL.

The chain is built from TRBV5-1 and TRBJ2-7, with 8 bases matching TRBD1. V lost 4 bases to trimming and J lost 2 bases; unmatched junction nucleotides: 5. CDR3 length: 14 amino acids. From germline, CDR1 is SGHRS and CDR2 YFSETQ. CDR3 sequence: CASSADRGPYEQYF. The CDR3 coding sequence is TGCGCCAGCAGCGCAGACAGGGGCCCCTACGAGCAGTACTTC.

The chain links TRBV29-1 to TRBJ2-5; no clear D. The CDR3 is 17 residues long. Per germline, CDR1 SQVTM and CDR2 ANQGSEA. Deletions cut 3 bases from V and 1 base from J, with 21 bases between. CDR3 bases: TGCAGCGTTGACGGTCTGCCTAAAGGCGAGCTCCAAGAGACCCAGTACTTC. This encodes CSVDGLPKGELQETQYF.

A few counts support this clone. The rearrangement uses TRBV11-1 and TRBJ1-3; D not resolved. The V and J ends lost 0 bases and 0 bases respectively, with 6 bases between them. The CDR3 covers 15 residues. Germline assignment: CDR1 SGHAT and CDR2 FQDESV (reference sequence). The CDR3 region has the DNA TGTGCCAGCAGCTTAGCCGGATTCTCTGGAAACACCATATATTTT. Translation gives CASSLAGFSGNTIYF.

The V gene is TRBV15, the J gene TRBJ2-1; TRBD1 aligns across 7 bases. The V segment lost 3 bases and the J segment 2 bases; nucleotides outside the gene matches: 16. The CDR3 contains 19 residues. Germline loops: CDR1 LNHNV, CDR2 YYDKDF (reference sequence). CDR3 in DNA: TGTGCCACCAGCAGTGGCTTTGCTCTTGGCCAGGGGGCCTACAATGAGCAGTTCTTC. Translated, it gives CATSSGFALGQGAYNEQFF.